This T cell receptor beta chain emerged from a study of shared clonotypes between healthy human individuals. Data came from immunoSEQ multiplex PCR; TCRdb stores just in-frame clones and leaves some out. In the table there are about 2,200,000 clones, roughly 91% of which are singletons. Naive CD8 cells comprised CD45RO-negative, CCR7-positively selected cells, excluding terminally differentiated effector memory CD45RA+ cells. Donation came from healthy HIV-negative adults that had no recent acute infections or vaccinations. Sequenced: naive CD8+ T cells from PBMCs. The clonotype originates from a man between 18 and 29 years old in good health. Some clones in this sample may be carry-over from other donors' samples.

CDR3 in amino acids: CASTAVGRARTEAFF. The DNA for the CDR3 is TGTGCCAGCACCGCAGTGGGACGCGCGAGGACTGAAGCTTTCTTT. This rearrangement joins TRBV28 to TRBJ1-1; D possibly corresponds to TRBD1 (5 bases). V shed 7 bases and J shed 5 bases, with 20 bases lying between them. The CDR3 has 15 amino acids. CDR1 and CDR2 (germline): MDHEN, SYDVKM.